This TCR beta chain was captured by sequencing in a study of blood T cell repertoires in COVID-19. Overall study: COVID-19 samples, acute and convalescent, were from the United States, Italy and Spain. Nucleic acid was either cDNA or gDNA, and it came from T cells, B-cell-depleted T cells, or PBMCs.

Under the authors' procedure: Estimated nucleated cell counts came from reference gene primer amplification. TCRdb's table, derived via immunoSEQ multiplex PCR, lists solely in-frame clones and lacks some. D and trimming were read from the DNA, whereas the V and J calls and clone size are those reported in that table. Here the sample spans 200,000 or so clones, around 84% being singletons. Germline V gene sequence: CDR1 SNHLY, CDR2 FYNNEI. The length of the CDR3 is 15 residues. V was clipped by 5 bases and J by 1 base; unmatched bases: 3. This receptor was taken from a woman aged 60 to 75 who had recovered from COVID-19. The specimen was peripheral blood. The chain couples TRBV2 to TRBJ2-1; 9 bases are shared with TRBD1. The CDR3 protein is CASSNDRGSYNEQFF. The CDR3 bases are TGTGCCAGCAGTAACGACAGGGGGTCCTACAATGAGCAGTTCTTC.